Shown below are 27 T cell receptor beta chains from a single sample sequenced in a study of post-analysis software for immune sequencing data. Study observations and caveats: Relative to controls, patients had 4 or 5 TRBV segments at higher frequency, with TRBV5-6, TRBV5-1 and TRBV20-1 among these.

These TCRs' antigens remain unknown. The authors incorporated unique molecular identifiers into the TCR beta cDNA libraries. Each CDR3 protein is one row after TCRdb ran MiXCR on the PCR reads. The sample shows 700,000 to 900,000 distinct CDR3 sequences, approximately 44% of them seen only once. Sequences were obtained from blood. The receptors shown here come from a girl aged 10 to 17 with multiple sclerosis.

As to this clonotype: A junction boundary mismatches the germline segment, possibly from a read error. J is TRBJ1-2 and V is TRBV4-3; possible D gene TRBD1, 5 bases. The V gene's germline CDR1 is LGHNA and CDR2 YSLEER. The CDR3 runs 13 residues. CDR3 in DNA: TGCGCCGGCAGCCAAGGAGGGGCGGGTGGCTACACCTTC. It specifies CAGSQGGAGGYTF.

CDR3 in DNA: TGTGCCACACACAGAGGGGAGGGGTACGGCAATGAGCAGTTCTTC. Encoded protein: CATHRGEGYGNEQFF. The chain employs TRBV27 and TRBJ2-1; 7 nucleotides agree with TRBD2. Germline values: CDR1 MNHEY, CDR2 SMNVEV (reference sequence). Losses at the gene ends were 10 bases for V and 6 bases for J; bases not matched to a gene: 15. CDR3 length: 15 residues.

The sample holds a few counts of this clonotype. This chain uses TRBV30 with TRBJ2-7; perhaps D is TRBD1 or TRBD2 (5 bases each). The length of the CDR3 is 14 residues. Trimming pared 0 bases from V and 6 bases from J, leaving 15 bases between. The germline V gene has CDR1 GTSNPN and CDR2 SVGIG (reference sequence). CDR3 sequence (DNA): TGTGCCTGGAGTGTACGGTCGAGGGGTGGCGAGCAGTACTTC. As protein: CAWSVRSRGGEQYF.

The gene calls are TRBV12-3 or TRBV12-4 and TRBJ2-1, with a weak D call TRBD1 (5 bases). This CDR3 is 13 amino acids long. Trimming pared 7 bases from V and 10 bases from J, leaving 17 bases between. This chain's CDR3 is CASIQGENPEQFF. CDR3 nucleotide sequence: TGTGCCAGCATACAAGGGGAAAATCCGGAGCAGTTCTTC.

The gene calls are TRBV7-9 and TRBJ2-5; TRBD2 might be the D (7 bases). CDR3 length: 11 amino acids. CDR1 is SEHNR and CDR2 is FQNEAQ in the germline V gene (reference sequence). V lost 7 bases, J lost 11 bases, and 14 bases lay in between. The CDR3 loop is CASTTGREQYF. The CDR3 bases are TGTGCCAGCACCACAGGGAGGGAGCAGTACTTC.

The chain joins TRBV6-6 to TRBJ2-5, with D possibly matching TRBD2 (5 bases). V gave up 6 bases and J gave up 9 bases, with 11 bases separating them. There are 11 residues in the CDR3. The germline V gene encodes CDR1 MNHNY and CDR2 SVGAGI (reference sequence). For the CDR3, the DNA is TGTGCCAGCAGCTCGCAGGAGGCCCAGTACTTC. This codes for CASSSQEAQYF.

The CDR3 sequence is CSVVSNARYEQFF. The CDR3 bases are TGCAGCGTAGTGAGCAACGCGAGATATGAGCAGTTCTTC. V gene TRBV29-1 combines with J gene TRBJ2-1; D unclear. Trimming pared 6 bases from V and 8 bases from J, leaving 17 bases between. CDR1 and CDR2 from the germline V gene are SQVTM and ANQGSEA. CDR3 length: 13 residues.

This clonotype came up a few times. At one end the junction does not follow the germline gene, possibly because of a read error. The rearrangement links TRBV7-7 to TRBJ2-7; 8 positions agree with TRBD1. CDR3 length equals 15 residues. Germline CDR1 reads SSHAT; CDR2 reads FNYEAQ (reference sequence). The DNA for the CDR3 is TGTGCTAGCAGCTTTGTGGCAGGGGGCTTCTACGAGCAGTACTTC. This sequence encodes CASSFVAGGFYEQYF. Filled out from reference TRBV7-7 and TRBJ2-7, the complete variable domain reads GAGVSQSPRYKVTKRGQDVTLRCDPISSHATLYWYQQALGQGPEFLTYFNYEAQPDKSGLPSDRFSAERPEGSISTLTIQRTEQRDSAMYRCASSFVAGGFYEQYFGPGTRLTVT.

The table lists this clonotype with a few counts. The chain carries TRBV2 and TRBJ2-4, with D tentatively TRBD1 (6 bases). The CDR3 runs to 15 residues. In germline, CDR1 is SNHLY, CDR2 FYNNEI. Trimming took 4 bases from V and 0 from J, leaving 10 bases between them. CDR3 coding DNA: TGTGCCAGCAGTGTAGAGGGGGTAGCCAAAAACATTCAGTACTTC. It yields the protein CASSVEGVAKNIQYF.

This chain connects TRBV29-1 to TRBJ2-3; D is perhaps TRBD1 or TRBD2 (5 bases each). Trimming shortened V by 7 bases and J by 0 bases, and 11 bases separated the two germline ends. Per germline, CDR1 SQVTM and CDR2 ANQGSEA. This CDR3 is built from 13 residues. CDR3 DNA sequence: TGCAGCGATACGGGGCCTAGCACAGATACGCAGTATTTT. Translation gives CSDTGPSTDTQYF.

A word on this clonotype: The junction departs from the called germline gene at one end, perhaps through a read error. This chain connects TRBV6-2 or TRBV6-3 to TRBJ2-1; 15 nucleotides line up with TRBD2. Germline CDR1 and CDR2: MNHEY and SVGEGT. The CDR3 runs 18 residues. CDR3 in DNA: TGTGCCAGCAGTTTCGCGGGACTAGCGGGGGGCCCCTACAATGAGCAGTTCTTT. Its protein product is CASSFAGLAGGPYNEQFF.

The chain combines TRBV6-5 with TRBJ2-3; D is possibly TRBD2 (6 bases). The germline gives CDR1 MNHEY, CDR2 SVGAGI. CDR3 size: 17 residues. Trimming shortened V by 2 bases and J by 1 base, and 16 bases separated the two germline ends. CDR3 DNA sequence: TGTGCCAGCAGTTACCAAAGCGGGCTACGGGGCACAGATACGCAGTATTTT. Translating gives CASSYQSGLRGTDTQYF.

The rearrangement uses TRBV19 and TRBJ1-1; TRBD1 matches at 10 bases. Unmatched junction bases numbered 2, after V lost 4 bases and J lost 0 bases. The CDR3 has 15 residues. Germline values: CDR1 LNHDA, CDR2 SQIVND (reference sequence). CDR3 sequence (DNA): TGTGCCAGTAGTACCGGGACAGGGGTGAACACTGAAGCTTTCTTT. It is translated as CASSTGTGVNTEAFF.

V and J are TRBV6-5 and TRBJ1-2; perhaps TRBD1 as D (5 bases). The V gene lost 7 bases and the J gene lost 4 bases, with 19 bases spanning the gap. CDR1 and CDR2 (germline): MNHEY, SVGAGI. The CDR3 totals 15 residues. The CDR3 DNA reads TGTGCCAGCATTGTGTCCCAGGGAGCAAGCTATGGCTACACCTTC. Its protein product is CASIVSQGASYGYTF.

V is TRBV24-1 and J is TRBJ2-1, with D unresolved. Germline V gene sequence: CDR1 KGHDR, CDR2 SFDVKD. The V and J ends lost 0 bases and 7 bases respectively, with 15 bases between them. CDR3 length equals 16 residues. The CDR3 nucleotides are TGTGCCACCAGTGATTTGAAAACCCGGACGTTAAATGAGCAGTTCTTC. It yields the protein CATSDLKTRTLNEQFF.

This rearrangement joins TRBV5-1 to TRBJ2-1, with 13 positions matching TRBD2. The CDR3 has 16 amino acids. CDR1 and CDR2 from the germline V gene are SGHRS and YFSETQ. J was trimmed by 8 bases and V by 1 base; bases with no gene match: 6. The CDR3 region is CASSLTSGRAPHEQFF. CDR3 DNA: TGCGCCAGCAGCTTGACTAGCGGGAGGGCCCCCCATGAGCAGTTCTTC.

On this clonotype itself: One end of the junction varies from germline; a read error may be responsible. The chain links TRBV6-2 or TRBV6-3 to TRBJ2-5; D might be TRBD1 (6 bases). The CDR3 contains 18 residues. Germline assignment: CDR1 MNHEY and CDR2 SVGEGT. CDR3 protein: CASSYFRDIGTFQETRYF. As DNA, the CDR3 is TGTGCCAGCAGTTACTTCCGGGACATAGGAACGTTCCAAGAGACCCGGTACTTC.

The chain couples TRBV6-5 to TRBJ2-7, with 7 bases matching TRBD2. Unmatched junction bases numbered 7, after V lost 6 bases and J lost 2 bases. The CDR3 consists of 14 residues. Germline loops: CDR1 MNHEY, CDR2 SVGAGI. CDR3 nucleotide sequence: TGTGCCAGCAGAGAAACTAGCGTTACCTACGAGCAGTACTTC. It encodes CASRETSVTYEQYF.

The chain links TRBV5-1 to TRBJ1-1, with 8 positions matching TRBD1. Germline V CDR1 and CDR2: SGHRS, YFSETQ. CDR3 length equals 17 residues. V lost 4 bases, J lost 6 bases, and 17 bases stayed unmatched. DNA of the CDR3: TGCGCCAGCAGCGCCGGCGGGACAGGTTCGGGGTCTCCTGAAGCTTTCTTT. Its protein is CASSAGGTGSGSPEAFF.

This clonotype was counted a few times. The rearrangement joins TRBV7-9 to TRBJ1-2, with D perhaps matching TRBD1 (5 bases). V was shortened by 4 bases and J by 4 bases, with 16 bases between the two germline ends. CDR3 length: 15 amino acids. Germline CDR1 is SEHNR and CDR2 is FQNEAQ (reference sequence). CDR3 coding DNA: TGTGCCAGCAGCTCTGGGGCGAGACAGTCCTATGGCTACACCTTC. Residues: CASSSGARQSYGYTF.

The gene calls are TRBV2 and TRBJ2-6, with 7 bases fitting TRBD1. V trimming: 9 bases; J trimming: 0 bases; junction bases outside the gene matches: 11. Germline V gives CDR1 SNHLY, CDR2 FYNNEI. CDR3 length equals 17 residues. The CDR3 coding sequence is TGTGCCAGTTCTGAGACAGGGACCCTCTCTGGGGCCAACGTCCTGACTTTC. It is translated as CASSETGTLSGANVLTF.

The chain carries TRBV6-1 and TRBJ1-1; 7 nucleotides line up with TRBD1. J lost 3 bases, V lost 7 bases, and 8 bases had no gene match. The CDR3 is 14 amino acids. Germline V CDR1 and CDR2: MNHNS, SASEGT. CDR3 sequence reads: CASTPDREDTEAFF. The CDR3 coding sequence is TGTGCCAGCACCCCTGACAGGGAAGACACTGAAGCTTTCTTT.

This clonotype was seen a handful of times. The V and J genes are TRBV12-3 or TRBV12-4 and TRBJ1-1, with 7 bases aligning to TRBD1. V lost 3 bases to trimming and J lost 5 bases; unmatched junction nucleotides: 6. The CDR3 consists of 14 residues. The CDR3 protein is CASSLAPGGTEAFF. CDR3 in DNA: TGTGCCAGCAGTTTGGCGCCAGGGGGGACTGAAGCTTTCTTT.

This chain uses TRBV7-2 with TRBJ1-5; D call uncertain. CDR1 is SGHTA, CDR2 FQGNSA, per germline. With 2 bases removed from V and 2 bases from J, the gap between germline ends came to 13 bases. This CDR3 is 16 amino acids long. This chain's CDR3 is CASSLTGVVGNQPQHF. DNA for the CDR3: TGTGCCAGCAGCTTAACCGGGGTCGTGGGCAATCAGCCCCAGCATTTT.

This sequence joins TRBV9 and TRBJ2-5, with 8 bases identical to TRBD1. The better agreement between TRBJ2-7 and the DNA end casts doubt on the J call. Germline values: CDR1 SGDLS, CDR2 YYNGEE. The CDR3 has 15 amino acids. The CDR3 DNA reads TGTGCCAGCAGCGTAGCGGTTACAGGGGGATACGAGCAGTACTTC. Translating gives CASSVAVTGGYEQYF.

This clonotype turned up a few times. The chain recombines TRBV12-3 or TRBV12-4 with TRBJ2-3, with 9 bases matching TRBD2. The CDR3 runs 14 residues. V shed 6 bases, J shed 6 bases, and the junction held 7 bases outside the gene matches. Written as DNA, the CDR3 is TGTGCCAGCAGAGCGGGAGGTATGCCGGATACGCAGTATTTT. Translating it yields CASRAGGMPDTQYF.

This clonotype was found a few times. The chain uses TRBV6-5 and TRBJ2-4; D not certain. The J call is doubtful: the DNA matches TRBJ2-7 better. The CDR3 runs 13 residues. Germline CDR1 MNHEY, CDR2 SVGAGI. DNA of the CDR3: TGTGCCAGCAGTTACTCTGGTCTCTACGAGCAGTACTTC. Residues: CASSYSGLYEQYF.